The sequence of this T cell receptor (beta chain) was determined in a study of blood T cell repertoires in COVID-19 (dated by TCRdb to about 2020). Regarding the research as a whole: Samples covering the acute and convalescent phases of COVID-19 were provided by collaborators in the United States, Italy and Spain. The dataset comprised deeply sampled blood TCRbeta repertoires from subjects exposed to, actively infected with, or recovered from COVID-19. Where available, HLA class I and class II types were obtained from metadata supplied by the sample provider rather than from assay-based typing. The material from the prospective study consisted of cDNA or gDNA derived from T cells, B-cell-depleted T cells, or PBMCs. The sample metadata nearly always contained a de-identified subject ID, COVID-19 status, age in years and sex. Samples were obtained from the ongoing ImmuneRACE study (first 160 participants) and from about 1,300 subjects provided by 6 global collaborators. The repertoires were released in a freely available public database intended as a resource for research on the immune response to SARS-CoV-2.

About this clone: The antigen this receptor binds is unknown. The record has no base qualities; no much larger clone is one base away.

CDR1 KGHSH and CDR2 LQKENI were looked up in the germline V gene. The V and J ends are trimmed by 5 bases and 1 base, leaving 11 bases between them. From its cysteine to its phenylalanine, the CDR3 spans 14 amino acids. Left in the record is the CDR3 DNA by itself, 42 bases read in frame from the first base. Beyond this particular receptor, the publication reports: How much clinical and demographic metadata was included differed by source and by participant, and the metadata was provided uncurated.

TCRbeta CDR3 regions were amplified from genomic DNA using the immunoSEQ Assay, a bias-controlled multiplex PCR. Turning to the authors' computational methods: Within the assay, amplification of reference gene primers was used to estimate how many nucleated cells each sample contained. Sequence reads were collapsed and filtered to measure the absolute abundance of every unique TCRbeta CDR3 rearrangement. For each sample, productive Simpson clonality was calculated as the square root of Simpson's diversity index across productive rearrangements. The immuneACCESS repertoire file appears here via TCRdb, limited to in-frame rearrangements. These files lack a portion of the clones; in checked studies, under half of the deficit traces to unresolved V genes, and the cause of the others is not known. V, J and clone size were drawn from that table, and D and trimming were deduced from the DNA. The sample table holds fewer than 350,000 clones, of which roughly 80% were seen once. The ten largest clones capture around 4.2% of the sample.

Collaborating institutions collected whole blood in K2EDTA tubes following their own protocols. For TCRbeta analysis, collaborators shipped samples as frozen whole blood, isolated PBMCs, or DNA extracted from either of those sample types. Sequencing used peripheral blood. Rearrangement joined TRBV18 to TRBJ1-1; too little of a D gene remains to name it. The sequence came from a woman aged 50 to 60 with active or convalescent COVID-19. The CDR3 has the sequence CASSELSGNTEAFF. The nucleotide sequence is given as TGTGCCAGCTCAGAGTTATCCGGGAACACTGAAGCTTTCTTT. Extended through the reference TRBV18 and TRBJ1-1 proteins, this CDR3 yields the full variable domain: NAGVMQNPRHLVRRRGQEARLRCSPMKGHSHVYWYRQLPEEGLKFMVYLQKENIIDESGMPKERFSAEFPKEGPSILRIQQVVRGDSAAYFCASSELSGNTEAFFGQGTRLTVV.